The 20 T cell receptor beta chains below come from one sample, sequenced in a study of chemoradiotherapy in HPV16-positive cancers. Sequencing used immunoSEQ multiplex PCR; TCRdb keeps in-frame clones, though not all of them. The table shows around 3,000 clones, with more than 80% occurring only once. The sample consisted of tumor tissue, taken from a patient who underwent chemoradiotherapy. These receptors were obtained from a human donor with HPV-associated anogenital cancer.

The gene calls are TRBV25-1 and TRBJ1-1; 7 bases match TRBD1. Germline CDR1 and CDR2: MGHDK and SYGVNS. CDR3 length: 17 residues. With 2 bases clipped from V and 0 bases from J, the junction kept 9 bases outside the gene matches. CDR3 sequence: CASSERRGQAMNTEAFF. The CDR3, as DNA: TGTGCCAGCAGTGAACGAAGGGGGCAAGCGATGAACACTGAAGCTTTCTTT.

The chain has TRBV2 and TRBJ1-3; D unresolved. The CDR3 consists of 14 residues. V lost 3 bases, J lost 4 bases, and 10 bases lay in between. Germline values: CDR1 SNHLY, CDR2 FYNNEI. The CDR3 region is CASSETPTGNTIYF. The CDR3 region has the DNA TGTGCCAGCAGTGAGACCCCTACAGGAAACACCATATATTTT.

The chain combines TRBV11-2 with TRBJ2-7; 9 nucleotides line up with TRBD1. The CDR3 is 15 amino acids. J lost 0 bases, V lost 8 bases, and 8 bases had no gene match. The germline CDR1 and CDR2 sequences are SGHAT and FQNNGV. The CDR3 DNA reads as TGTGCCAGCCGGCTGGGACAGGGATTCTCCTACGAGCAGTACTTC. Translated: CASRLGQGFSYEQYF.

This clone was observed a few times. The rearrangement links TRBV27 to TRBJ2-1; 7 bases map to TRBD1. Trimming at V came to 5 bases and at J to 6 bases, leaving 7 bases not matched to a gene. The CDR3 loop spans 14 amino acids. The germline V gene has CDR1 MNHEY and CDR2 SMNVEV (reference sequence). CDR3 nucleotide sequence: TGTGCCAGCAGTCAATCGACAGGGTCCAATGAGCAGTTCTTC. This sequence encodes CASSQSTGSNEQFF.

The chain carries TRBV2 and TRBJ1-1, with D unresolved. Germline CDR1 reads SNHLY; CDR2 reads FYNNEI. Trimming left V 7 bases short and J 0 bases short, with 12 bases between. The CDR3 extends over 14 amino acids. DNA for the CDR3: TGTGCCAGCAAGCGAACCGATATGAACACTGAAGCTTTCTTT. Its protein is CASKRTDMNTEAFF.

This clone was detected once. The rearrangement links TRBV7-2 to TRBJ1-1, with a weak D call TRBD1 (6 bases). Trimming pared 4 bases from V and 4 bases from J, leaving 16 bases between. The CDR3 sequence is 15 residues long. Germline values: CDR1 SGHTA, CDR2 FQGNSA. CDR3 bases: TGTGCCAGCAGCTCCCCCCAGGGGAGAGGCACTGAAGCTTTCTTT. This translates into CASSSPQGRGTEAFF.

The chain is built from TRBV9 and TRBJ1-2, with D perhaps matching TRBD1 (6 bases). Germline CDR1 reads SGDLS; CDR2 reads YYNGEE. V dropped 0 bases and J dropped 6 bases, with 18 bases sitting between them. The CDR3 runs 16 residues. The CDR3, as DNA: TGTGCCAGCAGCGTAGAGGCCGGGGGCTTAGGTAATGGCTACACCTTC. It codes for CASSVEAGGLGNGYTF.

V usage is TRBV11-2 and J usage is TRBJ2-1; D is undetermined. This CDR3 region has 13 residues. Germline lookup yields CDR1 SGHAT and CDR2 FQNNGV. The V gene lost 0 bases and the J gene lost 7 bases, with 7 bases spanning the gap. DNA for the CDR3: TGTGCCAGCAGCTTAGACCTCGTAAATGAGCAGTTCTTC. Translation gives CASSLDLVNEQFF. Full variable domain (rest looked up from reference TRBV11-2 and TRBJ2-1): EAGVAQSPRYKIIEKRQSVAFWCNPISGHATLYWYQQILGQGPKLLIQFQNNGVVDDSQLPKDRFSAERLKGVDSTLKIQPAKLEDSAVYLCASSLDLVNEQFFGPGTRLTVL.

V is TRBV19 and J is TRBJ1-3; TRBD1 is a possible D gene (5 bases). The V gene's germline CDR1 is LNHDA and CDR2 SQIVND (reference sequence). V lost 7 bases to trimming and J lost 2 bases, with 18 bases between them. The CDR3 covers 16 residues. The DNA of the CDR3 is TGTGCCAGTACGCGGGACGGCCAGAATGCTGGAAACACCATATATTTT. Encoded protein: CASTRDGQNAGNTIYF.

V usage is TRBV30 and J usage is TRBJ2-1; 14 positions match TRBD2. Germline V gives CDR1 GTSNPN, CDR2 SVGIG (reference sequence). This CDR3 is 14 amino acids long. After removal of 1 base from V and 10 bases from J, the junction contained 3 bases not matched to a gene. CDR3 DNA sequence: TGTGCCTGGAGTGGACTAGCGGGGGGGAGAGAGCAGTTCTTC. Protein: CAWSGLAGGREQFF. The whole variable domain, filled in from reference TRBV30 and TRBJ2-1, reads SQTIHQWPATLVQPVGSPLSLECTVEGTSNPNLYWYRQAAGRGLQLLFYSVGIGQISSEVPQNLSASRPQDRQFILSSKKLLLSDSGFYLCAWSGLAGGREQFFGPGTRLTVL.

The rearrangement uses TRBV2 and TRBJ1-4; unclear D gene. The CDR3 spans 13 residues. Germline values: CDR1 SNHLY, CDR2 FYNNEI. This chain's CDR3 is CATDRTRNEKLFF. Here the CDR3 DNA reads TGTGCTACAGACCGTACACGTAATGAAAAACTGTTTTTT.

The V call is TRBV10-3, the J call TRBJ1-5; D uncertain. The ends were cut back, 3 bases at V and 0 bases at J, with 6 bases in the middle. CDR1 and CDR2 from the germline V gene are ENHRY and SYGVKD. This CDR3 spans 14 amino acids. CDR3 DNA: TGTGCCATCAGTGACTCTTTTAGCAATCAGCCCCAGCATTTT. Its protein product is CAISDSFSNQPQHF.

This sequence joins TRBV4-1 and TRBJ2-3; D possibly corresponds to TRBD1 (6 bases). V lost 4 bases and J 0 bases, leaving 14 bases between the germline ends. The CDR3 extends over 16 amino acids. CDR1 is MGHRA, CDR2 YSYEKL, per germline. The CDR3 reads CASSLSPGQSTDTQYF. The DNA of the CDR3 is TGCGCCAGCAGCCTGAGTCCGGGACAAAGCACAGATACGCAGTATTTT.

The CDR3 loop is CASSWTANTGELFF. CDR3 sequence (DNA): TGCGCCAGCAGCTGGACAGCGAACACCGGGGAGCTGTTTTTT. This sequence joins TRBV5-1 and TRBJ2-2; the D gene is possibly TRBD1 (6 bases). Germline-derived CDR1 and CDR2 are SGHRS and YFSETQ. Trimming shortened V by 3 bases and J by 0 bases, and 6 bases separated the two germline ends. This CDR3 has 14 amino acids.

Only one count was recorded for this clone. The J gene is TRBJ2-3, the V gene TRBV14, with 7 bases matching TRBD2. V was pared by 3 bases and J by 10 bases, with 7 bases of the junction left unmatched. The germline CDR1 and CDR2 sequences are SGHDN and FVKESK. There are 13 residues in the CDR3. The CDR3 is CASSHKTSTSQYF. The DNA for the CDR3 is TGTGCCAGCAGCCACAAGACTAGCACCTCGCAGTATTTT. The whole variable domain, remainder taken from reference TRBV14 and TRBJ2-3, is EAGVTQFPSHSVIEKGQTVTLRCDPISGHDNLYWYRRVMGKEIKFLLHFVKESKQDESGMPNNRFLAERTGGTYSTLKVQPAELEDSGVYFCASSHKTSTSQYFGPGTRLTVL.

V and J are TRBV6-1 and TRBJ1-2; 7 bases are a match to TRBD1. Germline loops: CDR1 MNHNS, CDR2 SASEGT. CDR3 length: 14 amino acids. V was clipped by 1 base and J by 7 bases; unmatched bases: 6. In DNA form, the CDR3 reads TGTGCCAGCAGTGAAGTAAACAGGGGTTCTGGCTACACCTTC. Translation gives CASSEVNRGSGYTF.

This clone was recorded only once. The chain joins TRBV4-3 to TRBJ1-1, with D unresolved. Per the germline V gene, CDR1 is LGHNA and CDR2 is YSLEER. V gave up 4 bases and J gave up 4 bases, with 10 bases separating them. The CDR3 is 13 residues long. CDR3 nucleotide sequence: TGCGCCAGCAGCCCGGAGCTGGGCACTGAAGCTTTCTTT. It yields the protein CASSPELGTEAFF.

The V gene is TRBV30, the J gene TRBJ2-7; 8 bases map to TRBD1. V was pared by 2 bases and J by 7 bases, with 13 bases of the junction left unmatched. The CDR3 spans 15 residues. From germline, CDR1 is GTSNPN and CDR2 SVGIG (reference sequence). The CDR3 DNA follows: TGTGCCTGGAGTCGCCAGGACAGGGAATTGGGGGAGCAGTACTTC. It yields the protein CAWSRQDRELGEQYF. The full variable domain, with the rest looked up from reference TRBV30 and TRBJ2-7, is SQTIHQWPATLVQPVGSPLSLECTVEGTSNPNLYWYRQAAGRGLQLLFYSVGIGQISSEVPQNLSASRPQDRQFILSSKKLLLSDSGFYLCAWSRQDRELGEQYFGPGTRLTVT.

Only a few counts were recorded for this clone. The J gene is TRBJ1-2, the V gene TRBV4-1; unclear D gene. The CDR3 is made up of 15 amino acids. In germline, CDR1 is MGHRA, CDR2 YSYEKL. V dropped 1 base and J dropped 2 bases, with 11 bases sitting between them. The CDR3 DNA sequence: TGCGCCAGCAGCCAAGTGATGGGTCAGAACTATGGCTACACCTTC. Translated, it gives CASSQVMGQNYGYTF.

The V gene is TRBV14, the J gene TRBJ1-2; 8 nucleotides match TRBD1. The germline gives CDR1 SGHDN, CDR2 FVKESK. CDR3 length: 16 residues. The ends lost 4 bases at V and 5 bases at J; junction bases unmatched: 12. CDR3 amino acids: CASSPGQATASYGYTF. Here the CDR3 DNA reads TGTGCCAGCAGCCCGGGACAGGCCACGGCGTCGTATGGCTACACCTTC.